This T cell receptor (beta chain) was identified in a study of neoadjuvant nivolumab and ipilimumab in lung cancer. Study observations and caveats: Only a single major-pathologic-response sample was available for clonality analysis. Only two of four nivolumab-treated tumors gained richness and clonality by surgery. Higher pretherapy blood TCR richness went with higher resected-tumor richness. TCR richness and clonality were higher in tumors than adjacent uninvolved lung.

The CDR3 loop spans 12 amino acids. With 5 bases removed from V and 7 bases from J, the gap between germline ends came to 8 bases. CDR1 and CDR2 from the germline V gene are SEHNR and FQNEAQ (reference sequence). Clones were sequenced by immunoSEQ multiplex PCR, and TCRdb holds only the in-frame ones, with some missing. Found here are about 6,200 clones, about 65% of them singletons; the top ten hold about 14%. A word on this clone: Antigen unknown.

This chain joins TRBV7-9 and TRBJ2-2; unclear D gene. The sequencing used tumor tissue, collected after neoadjuvant nivolumab, alone or with ipilimumab, at or shortly before surgery. The TCR comes from an adult with non-small cell lung cancer. The CDR3: CASSRGIGELFF. In nucleotides, the CDR3 is TGTGCCAGCAGCCGAGGCATCGGGGAGCTGTTTTTT.